This TCR beta chain came from a study of naive and memory T cell subsets. Study-level points and caveats: Naive repertoires, especially CD8, held a few larger clonotypes, possibly memory cells re-expressing CD45RA.

Both TRBC1 and TRBC2 were covered by a beta constant-region primer of two equimolar oligonucleotides. Ligated cDNA was amplified by four rounds of PCR with nested alpha and beta constant-region primers and SP2. Ligation attached a single-stranded oligonucleotide with a 12-nucleotide UMI and the SP2 primer to the cDNA 3' end. TCRdb reanalysed the UMI-ligation and nested PCR reads using MiXCR and keeps one entry per CDR3 protein. In the table there are under 150,000 distinct CDR3 sequences, roughly a fifth of which are singletons. The V and J ends lost 4 bases and 7 bases, in that order; junction bases with no gene match: 2. CDR1 and CDR2 from the germline V gene are SEHNR and FQNEAQ (reference sequence). CDR3 length equals 13 residues. This clonotype was counted only a few times. Antigen specificity is unknown. CMV status came from CD4+ IFNgamma after overnight CMV lysate stimulation.

The chain couples TRBV7-9 to TRBJ2-1; 9 positions agree with TRBD1. This receptor was identified in a human donor in good health. The sequencing sample was made of naive CD8+ T cells from blood. The CDR3 DNA reads as TGTGCCAGCAGCTCCGGACAGGGGAATGAGCAGTTCTTC. It translates to CASSSGQGNEQFF.